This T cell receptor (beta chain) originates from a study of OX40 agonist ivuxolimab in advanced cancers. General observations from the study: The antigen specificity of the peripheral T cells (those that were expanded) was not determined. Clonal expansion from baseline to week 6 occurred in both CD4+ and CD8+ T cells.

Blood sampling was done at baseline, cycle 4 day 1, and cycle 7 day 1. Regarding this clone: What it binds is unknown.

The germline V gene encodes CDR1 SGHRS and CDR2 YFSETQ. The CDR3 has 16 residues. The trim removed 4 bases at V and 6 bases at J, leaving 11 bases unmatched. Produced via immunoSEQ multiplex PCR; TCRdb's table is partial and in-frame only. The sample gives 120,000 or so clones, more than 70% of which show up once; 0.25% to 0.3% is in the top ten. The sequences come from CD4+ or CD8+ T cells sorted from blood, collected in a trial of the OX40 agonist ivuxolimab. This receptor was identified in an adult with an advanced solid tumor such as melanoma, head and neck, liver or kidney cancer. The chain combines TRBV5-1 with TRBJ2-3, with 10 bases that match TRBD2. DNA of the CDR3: TGCGCCAGCAGCCCCCCGGGGAGCGGGGGGGAGGATACGCAGTATTTT. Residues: CASSPPGSGGEDTQYF.